This is a list of T cell receptor beta chains from one sample in a study of OX40 agonist ivuxolimab in advanced cancers. The method was immunoSEQ multiplex PCR; TCRdb's version includes in-frame clones alone and lacks a portion of them. The sample holds roughly 65,000 clones, roughly 80% seen once. Material: CD4+ or CD8+ T cells sorted from blood, obtained in a trial of the OX40 agonist ivuxolimab. The receptors shown here come from an adult with an advanced solid tumor such as melanoma, head and neck, liver or kidney cancer. Both conserved end residues are part of each CDR3. D genes are given only for firm matches. Clone size is not always given. Where it is, it says once, few, many or a class for expanded clones.

TRBV7-9,TRBJ2-5,.,17,TRBD2,TGTGCCAGCAGATCCCTTGTTACTAGCGGGAGAGGAGAGACCCAGTACTTC,CASRSLVTSGRGETQYF
TRBV30,TRBJ2-2,.,14,.,TGTGCCAGGAGAGGTGATTTGGTTACCGGGGAGCTGTTTTTT,CARRGDLVTGELFF
TRBV7-9,TRBJ2-5,.,14,.,TGTGCCAGCAGCAAAGTACAGGGACAAGAGACCCAGTACTTC,CASSKVQGQETQYF
TRBV19,TRBJ2-1,.,13,.,TGTGCCAGTACTGTGACACCCTACAATGAGCAGTTCTTC,CASTVTPYNEQFF
TRBV2,TRBJ2-1,.,15,TRBD2,TGTGCCAGCAGCCGGGGACGGGGGGCCTACAATGAGCAGTTCTTC,CASSRGRGAYNEQFF
TRBV6-4,TRBJ2-1,.,15,TRBD1,TGTGCCAGCAGTCGGGACAGCGGCGGGTACAATGAGCAGTTCTTC,CASSRDSGGYNEQFF
TRBV5-6,TRBJ2-7,few,14,.,TGTGCCAGCAGCTTGAGTAGCGGATTCTACGAGCAGTACTTC,CASSLSSGFYEQYF
TRBV4-1,TRBJ1-4,.,14,.,TGCGCCAGCCGTTACAGCCTTACTAATGAAAAACTGTTTTTT,CASRYSLTNEKLFF
TRBV13,TRBJ2-7,.,14,.,TGTGCCAGCAAATATTCTTATGGGGGACACGAGCAGTACTTC,CASKYSYGGHEQYF
TRBV4-2,TRBJ2-1,.,16,TRBD1,TGTGCCAGCAGCCCCATACCGGGACAGGGGGAGAATGAGCAGTTCTTC,CASSPIPGQGENEQFF
TRBV4-1,TRBJ1-5,.,17,.,TGCGCCAGCAGCCAAGTTCTTATCTCGGAGGGAGATCAGCCCCAGCATTTT,CASSQVLISEGDQPQHF
TRBV11-3,TRBJ1-1,.,16,.,TGTGCCAGCAGCTTGGGCAGGGTAAGCGCGCGCACTGAAGCTTTCTTT,CASSLGRVSARTEAFF
TRBV21-1,TRBJ2-7,once,19,.,TGTGCCAGCAGCACCCAAAGGCCTAGCGGGAGCCTGGGTTGTTGGGAGCAGTACTTC,CASSTQRPSGSLGCWEQYF
TRBV5-1,TRBJ1-1,.,14,.,TGCGCCAGCAGCCATGAAACAGGGATCACTGAAGCTTTCTTT,CASSHETGITEAFF
TRBV7-3,TRBJ2-1,.,14,TRBD2,TGTGCCAGCAGCCCTAGCGGAAACTACAATGAGCAGTTCTTC,CASSPSGNYNEQFF
TRBV27,TRBJ2-7,.,12,.,TGTGCCAGCAGGGGACAAGGATGGGAGCAGTACTTC,CASRGQGWEQYF
TRBV28,TRBJ2-1,.,14,TRBD2,TGTGCCAGTCAAAACGCGGGAGGTGGCAATGAGCAGTTCTTC,CASQNAGGGNEQFF
TRBV27,TRBJ1-2,.,12,.,TGTGCCAGCAAAAGGGTAGGGTATGGCTACACCTTC,CASKRVGYGYTF
TRBV5-6,TRBJ1-1,.,12,.,TGTGCCAGCAGCTTGGAAGAGCGGAGAGCTTTCTTT,CASSLEERRAFF
TRBV4-1,TRBJ1-5,.,16,.,TGCGCCAGCAGCCAAACCATAGACGGAAGCAATCAGCCCCAGCATTTT,CASSQTIDGSNQPQHF
TRBV11-3,TRBJ2-3,.,14,.,TGTGCCAGCAGCCACAGGGTATACACAGATACGCAGTATTTT,CASSHRVYTDTQYF
TRBV6-5,TRBJ1-5,.,13,.,TGTGCCAGCAGGCGGCAGGGTTTCGAGCCCCAGCATTTT,CASRRQGFEPQHF
TRBV5-5,TRBJ2-4,.,14,TRBD1,TGTGCCAGCAGCTACACAGGGGGCGAAAACATTCAGTACTTC,CASSYTGGENIQYF
TRBV14,TRBJ2-5,.,14,.,TGTGCCAGCAGCCAAGTTCCCGAGCAAGAGACCCAGTACTTC,CASSQVPEQETQYF
TRBV9,TRBJ2-3,.,16,.,TGTGCCAGCAGCCCTCGGGCCTCTTCACTCACAGATACGCAGTATTTT,CASSPRASSLTDTQYF
TRBV6-5,TRBJ2-7,.,15,.,TGTGCCAGCAGCCCGGGTGCGGCCACTATGGGTGAGCAGTACTTC,CASSPGAATMGEQYF
TRBV4-3,TRBJ1-1,.,13,.,TGCGCCAGCAGCCAAAGTATATTAGGTGAAGCTTTCTTT,CASSQSILGEAFF
TRBV28,TRBJ2-7,.,14,.,TGTGCCAGCAGTTCCCCTGCGGGTACCTACGAGCAGTACTTC,CASSSPAGTYEQYF
TRBV7-2,TRBJ1-6,.,15,.,TGTGCCAGCAGCTTAGGCAGGGCTGGTGATTCACCCCTCCACTTT,CASSLGRAGDSPLHF
TRBV28,TRBJ2-7,.,17,.,TGTGCCAGCAGTTTATCCATCCATGTCTATACGGTCGACGAGCAGTACTTC,CASSLSIHVYTVDEQYF
TRBV6-1,TRBJ2-1,few,15,.,TGTGCCAGCAGTGAAAGGCGGGATCTGGGCAATGAGCAGTTCTTC,CASSERRDLGNEQFF
TRBV11-2,TRBJ2-5,.,17,.,TGTGCCAGCAGCTTAGGCCGCGCATCTAGAAGTCGAGAGACCCAGTACTTC,CASSLGRASRSRETQYF
TRBV28,TRBJ1-2,few,14,.,TGTGCCAGCAGTCCAAGACAGGAATTGGGTGGCTACACCTTC,CASSPRQELGGYTF
TRBV2,TRBJ1-1,.,13,.,TGTGCCAGCAGTGAACGGTCACGCGGGGGAGCTTTCTTT,CASSERSRGGAFF
TRBV11-3,TRBJ2-1,.,13,.,TGTGCCAGCAGCTTAGTCGGAGGCAATGAGCAGTTCTTC,CASSLVGGNEQFF
TRBV5-1,TRBJ2-1,.,15,TRBD1,TGCGCCAGCAGCCCCCGACAGGGGGCCCTCAATGAGCAGTTCTTC,CASSPRQGALNEQFF
TRBV25-1,TRBJ2-7,.,13,.,TGTGCCAGCAGTGTAGGAGAGATCGGCGAGCAGTACTTC,CASSVGEIGEQYF
TRBV6-1,TRBJ2-7,.,17,.,TGTGCCAGCAGTGAAGGTTTCTCTTCAACTACCCACTACGAGCAGTACTTC,CASSEGFSSTTHYEQYF
TRBV7-9,TRBJ2-2,.,15,TRBD2,TGTGCCAGCAGCCCGACTAGCGGGAGACCCGGGGAGCTGTTTTTT,CASSPTSGRPGELFF
TRBV20-1,TRBJ2-7,.,11,.,TGCAGTCCCGGAACTATCTACGAGCAGTACTTC,CSPGTIYEQYF
TRBV23-1,TRBJ1-1,once,11,.,TGCGCCAGCAAAAACACGGTTGAAGCTTTCTTT,CASKNTVEAFF
TRBV29-1,TRBJ1-4,.,12,.,TGCAGCGTGAGCTCGCTTAATGAAAAACTGTTTTTT,CSVSSLNEKLFF
TRBV6-1,TRBJ1-3,few,15,.,TGTGCCAGCAGTGAAACCCCGGCCTCTGGAAACACCATATATTTT,CASSETPASGNTIYF
TRBV7-2,TRBJ2-1,.,13,.,TGTGCCAGCAGATTTCCGGGGATGTATGAGCAGTTCTTC,CASRFPGMYEQFF
TRBV5-1,TRBJ2-2,.,14,.,TGCGCCAGCAGCCAGGCGATGGGGACCGGGGAGCTGTTTTTT,CASSQAMGTGELFF
TRBV9,TRBJ2-7,.,15,TRBD2,TGTGCCAGCAGCGTACTAGCGGGAGTTGGTTCCGAGCAGTACTTC,CASSVLAGVGSEQYF
TRBV5-4,TRBJ2-7,.,19,.,TGTGCCAGCAGCCCGGCTACAGGGCCAGGGGCGGGAGTACCCCACGAGCAGTACTTC,CASSPATGPGAGVPHEQYF
TRBV6-6,TRBJ1-2,.,15,TRBD1,TGTGCCAGCAGCCTTGGACAGGGCAACAACTATGGCTACACCTTC,CASSLGQGNNYGYTF
TRBV9,TRBJ2-2,.,16,.,TGTGCCAGCAGCCCGAGACCGGGACAGAACACCGGGGAGCTGTTTTTT,CASSPRPGQNTGELFF
TRBV9,TRBJ2-1,.,15,.,TGTGCCAGCAGCCCAGACCCACGACCAGGGAATGAGCAGTTCTTC,CASSPDPRPGNEQFF
TRBV7-2,TRBJ2-7,.,11,.,TGTGCCAGCAGTTACGGGGTCGAGCAGTACTTC,CASSYGVEQYF